This TCR beta chain was sequenced for a study of OX40 agonist ivuxolimab in advanced cancers. In the study overall: Ivuxolimab was a fully human IgG2 agonistic monoclonal antibody targeting the costimulatory receptor OX40 (CD134). Peripheral TCRbeta sequencing was intended to test whether TCR sequence diversity was altered and clonal T-cell expansion was caused by ivuxolimab. Three dose-escalation patients achieved partial responses, one with hepatocellular carcinoma and two with cutaneous melanoma. The paper covers the monotherapy dose-escalation part of the phase I ivuxolimab trial, which included N ≈ 52 patients. Intravenous ivuxolimab was administered to patients every 2 weeks at six dose levels: 0.01, 0.1, 0.3, 1.5, 3 and 10 mg/kg. Patients were allowed to have had prior anti-PD-1, anti-PD-L1 or anti-CTLA-4 therapy, and 40% to 45% of the dose-escalation patients had previously received checkpoint inhibitors. Among the 52 dose-escalation patients, about 19 had hepatocellular carcinoma, roughly 15 melanoma, 9 renal cell carcinoma and 9 head and neck cancer. In the dose-escalation cohort, approximately 83% of patients were male, and the mean age was roughly 60 years with a range of about 20 to 80.

The research as a whole found: Low levels of normalized T-cell clonal expansion were also seen in some patients who did not respond. Clonal expansion of both CD4+ and CD8+ blood T cells was observed from baseline to week 6 at doses 0.1 to 3.0 mg/kg. After ivuxolimab, expanded clones were on average more numerous among CD8+ T cells than among CD4+ T cells. Which antigens the clonally expanded peripheral T cells were specific for was not determined. In partial responders in the 0.1-3.0 mg/kg groups, normalized peripheral clonal expansion was found to be among the lowest, especially among CD8+ T cells.

Comment on this clone: The specificity of this receptor is unknown. The input lacks base qualities; no much larger clone sits a single base away.

V lost 2 bases and J lost 7 bases, and the count of bases not matched to a germline gene is 14. The CDR3 runs 17 amino acids, cysteine and phenylalanine included. Just CDR3 DNA is preserved here, 51 bases in frame from base 1. CDR1 MGHDK and CDR2 SYGVNS were looked up in the germline V gene. Genomic DNA was isolated from the sorted cells so that the TCRbeta CDR3 region could be sequenced. The immunoSEQ Assay was used for sequencing of TCRbeta CDR3 regions. TCRdb's version of the immuneACCESS table is confined to in-frame rearrangements and falls short of the full clone set. An unresolved V gene accounts for under half of the shortfall where checked; the remainder is of unknown origin. This sample holds approximately 70,000 clones; approximately 80% were observed only once. Jointly, the top ten make up approximately 5.1% of the sample. The trial excluded patients who had a history of autoimmune disease or were on systemic immunosuppression. In every dose cohort, peripheral blood was drawn for TCR sequencing at baseline, cycle 4 day 1, and cycle 7 day 1. Samples were obtained from an open-label, multicenter, first-in-human phase I dose-escalation trial of ivuxolimab. Adults with locally advanced or metastatic melanoma, renal cell carcinoma, hepatocellular carcinoma or head and neck squamous cell carcinoma were enrolled in the trial. Before TCR sequencing, CD4+ T cells and CD8+ T cells from peripheral blood were sorted into separate populations.

This clonotype originated in an adult with an advanced solid tumor such as melanoma, head and neck, liver or kidney cancer. Here the sequenced sample was CD4+ or CD8+ T cells sorted from blood, taken in a trial of the OX40 agonist ivuxolimab. Here the chain combines TRBV25-1 and TRBJ1-2; 9 central nucleotides agree with TRBD1. The CDR3 region reads CASSEVTPDRGFRGYTF. The DNA is as follows: TGTGCCAGCAGTGAAGTTACCCCGGACAGGGGATTTCGTGGCTACACCTTC.